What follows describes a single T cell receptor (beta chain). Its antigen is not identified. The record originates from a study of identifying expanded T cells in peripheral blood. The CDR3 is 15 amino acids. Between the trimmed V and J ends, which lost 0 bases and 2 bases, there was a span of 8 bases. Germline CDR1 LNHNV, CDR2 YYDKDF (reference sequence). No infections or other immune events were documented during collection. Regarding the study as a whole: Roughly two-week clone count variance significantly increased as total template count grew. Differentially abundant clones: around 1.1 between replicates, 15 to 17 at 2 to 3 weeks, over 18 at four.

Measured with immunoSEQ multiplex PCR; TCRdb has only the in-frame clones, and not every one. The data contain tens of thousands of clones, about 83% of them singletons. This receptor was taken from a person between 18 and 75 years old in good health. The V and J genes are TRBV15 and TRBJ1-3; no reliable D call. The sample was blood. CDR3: CATSREQAAGNTIYF. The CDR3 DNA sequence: TGTGCCACCAGCAGAGAGCAGGCAGCTGGAAACACCATATATTTT.